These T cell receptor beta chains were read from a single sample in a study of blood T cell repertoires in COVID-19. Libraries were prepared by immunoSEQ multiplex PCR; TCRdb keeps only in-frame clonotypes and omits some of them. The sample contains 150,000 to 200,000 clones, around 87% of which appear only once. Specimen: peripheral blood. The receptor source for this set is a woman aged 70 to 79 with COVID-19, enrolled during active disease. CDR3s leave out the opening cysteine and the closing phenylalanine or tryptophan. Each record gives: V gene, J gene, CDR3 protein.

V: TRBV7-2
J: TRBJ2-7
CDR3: ASSLTADEQY

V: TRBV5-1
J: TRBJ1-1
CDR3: ASSLAGMGTEAF

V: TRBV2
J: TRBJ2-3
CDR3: ASHWGVRTDTQY

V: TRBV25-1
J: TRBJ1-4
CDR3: ASNTGGSEKLF

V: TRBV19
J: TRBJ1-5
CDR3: ARGDRGELNQPQH

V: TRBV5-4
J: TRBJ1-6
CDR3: ASSLVKTGSPLH

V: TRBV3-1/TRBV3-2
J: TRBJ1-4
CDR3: ASSQPRRRQGRDLRQKLF

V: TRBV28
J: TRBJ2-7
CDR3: ASSPTSTSYEQY

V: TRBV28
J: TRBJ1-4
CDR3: ASKQGNEKLF

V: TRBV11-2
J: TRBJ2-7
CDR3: ASSLGLAGAYEQY

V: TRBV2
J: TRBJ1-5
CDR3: ASAQGDSNQPQH

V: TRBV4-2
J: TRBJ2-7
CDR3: ASSRGTGNFYEQY

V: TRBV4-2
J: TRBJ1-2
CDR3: ASSQVAHEGYT

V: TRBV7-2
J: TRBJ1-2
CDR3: ASSFSSPGKNGYT

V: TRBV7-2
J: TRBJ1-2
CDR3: ASSLGRGLGYT

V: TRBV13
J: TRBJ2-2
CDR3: ASSLDQQGHTGELF

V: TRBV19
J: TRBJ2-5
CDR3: ASSIPAGNQETQY

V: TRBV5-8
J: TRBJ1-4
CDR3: ASSLGTGGRPNEKLF

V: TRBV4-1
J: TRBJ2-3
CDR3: ASSQDRTSGLAESTDTQY

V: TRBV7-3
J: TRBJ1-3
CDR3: ASSLQGARGNTIY

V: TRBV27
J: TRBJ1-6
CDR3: ASRRQGIGHSPLH

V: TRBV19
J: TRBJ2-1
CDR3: ASGTGSYNEQF

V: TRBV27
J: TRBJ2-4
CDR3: ASSYTDGGENIQY

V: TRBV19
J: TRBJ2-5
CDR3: ASSPRTGGWSMQQTQY

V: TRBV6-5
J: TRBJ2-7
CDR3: ASSSTGSISYEQY

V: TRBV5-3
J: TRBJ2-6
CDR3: ARSLRASRFAGANVLT

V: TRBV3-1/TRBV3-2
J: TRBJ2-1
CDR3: ASSQESYRGRASGEQF

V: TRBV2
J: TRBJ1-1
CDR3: ASSAQGSGTEAF

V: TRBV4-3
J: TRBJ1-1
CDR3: ASSQETGVMNTEAF

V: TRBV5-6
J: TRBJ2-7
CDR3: ASSLRQGGAEQY

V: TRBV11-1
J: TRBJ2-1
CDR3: ASSSSGRGDYNEQF

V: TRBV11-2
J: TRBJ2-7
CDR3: ASSLDQPGLAVYEQY

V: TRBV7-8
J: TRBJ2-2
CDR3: ASSLRSGGSRGELF

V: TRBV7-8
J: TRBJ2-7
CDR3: ASSRQVTYEQY

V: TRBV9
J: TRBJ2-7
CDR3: ASSAGLAAYEQY

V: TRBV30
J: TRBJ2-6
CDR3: AWSTRTGTVSGANVLT

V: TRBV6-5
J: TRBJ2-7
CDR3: ATLGGYPLSYEQY

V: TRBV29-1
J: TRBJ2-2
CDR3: SVVVSTGELF

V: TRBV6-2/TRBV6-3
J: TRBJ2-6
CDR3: ASSRSGGLTGANVLT

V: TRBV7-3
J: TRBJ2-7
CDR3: ASSPRPSEQY

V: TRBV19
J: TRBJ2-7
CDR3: ASSTTGGAGEQY

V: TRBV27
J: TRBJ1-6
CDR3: ASSLGRLSPLH

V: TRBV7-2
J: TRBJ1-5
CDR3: ASSLDRARNQPQH

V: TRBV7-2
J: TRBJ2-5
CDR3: ASSLAGETQY

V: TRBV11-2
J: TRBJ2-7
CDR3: ASSFTSGRAYGSEQY

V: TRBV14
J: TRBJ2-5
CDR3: ASSQTFSSGRRETQY

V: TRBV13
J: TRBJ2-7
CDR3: ASSPTGRAYEQY

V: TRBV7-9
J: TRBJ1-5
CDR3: ASSPGYGGQPQH

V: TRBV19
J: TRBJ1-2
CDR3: ASSAQGSYGYT

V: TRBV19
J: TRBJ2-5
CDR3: ASSITSDQETQY

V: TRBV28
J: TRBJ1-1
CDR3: ASSFRAAGTEAF

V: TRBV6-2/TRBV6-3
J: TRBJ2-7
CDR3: ASSYLSSYEQY

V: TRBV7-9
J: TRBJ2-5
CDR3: ASSQPGFGETQY

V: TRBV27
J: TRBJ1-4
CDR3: ASSFSNRAPFEKLF

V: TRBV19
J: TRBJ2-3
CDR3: ASRLAGAPVGDTQY